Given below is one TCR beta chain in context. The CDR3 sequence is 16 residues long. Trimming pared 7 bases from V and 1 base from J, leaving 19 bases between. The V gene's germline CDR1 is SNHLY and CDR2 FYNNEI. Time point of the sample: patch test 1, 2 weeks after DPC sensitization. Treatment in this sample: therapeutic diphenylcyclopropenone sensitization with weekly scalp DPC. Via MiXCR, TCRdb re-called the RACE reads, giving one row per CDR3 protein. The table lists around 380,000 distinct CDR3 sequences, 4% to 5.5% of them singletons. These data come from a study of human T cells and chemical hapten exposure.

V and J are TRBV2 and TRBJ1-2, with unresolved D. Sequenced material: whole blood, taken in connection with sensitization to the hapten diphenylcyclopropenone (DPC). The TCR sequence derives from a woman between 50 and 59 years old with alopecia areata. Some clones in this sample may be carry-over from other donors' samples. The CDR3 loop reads CASTAPAAGFNYGYTF. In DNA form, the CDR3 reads TGTGCCAGCACTGCTCCGGCGGCAGGCTTTAACTATGGCTACACCTTC.